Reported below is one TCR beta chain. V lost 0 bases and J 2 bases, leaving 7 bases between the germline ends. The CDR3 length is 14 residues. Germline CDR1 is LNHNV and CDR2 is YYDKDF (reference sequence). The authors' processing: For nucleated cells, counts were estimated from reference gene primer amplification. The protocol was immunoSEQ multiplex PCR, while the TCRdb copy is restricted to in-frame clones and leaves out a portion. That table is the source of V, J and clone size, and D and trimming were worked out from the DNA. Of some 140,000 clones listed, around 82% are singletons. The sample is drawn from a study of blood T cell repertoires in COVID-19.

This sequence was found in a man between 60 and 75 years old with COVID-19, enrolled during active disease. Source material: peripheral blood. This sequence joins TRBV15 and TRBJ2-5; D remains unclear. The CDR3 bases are TGTGCCACCAGCAGAGATCGTCAGCAAGAGACCCAGTACTTC. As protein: CATSRDRQQETQYF.